The 15 T cell receptor beta chains below were found in one sample sequenced in a study of CD8+CD57+ T cells in acquired aplastic anemia. Patients selected for sequencing had displayed CD8+CD57+ cell expansion by flow cytometry. Genomic DNA served as template for TCR beta VDJ and CDR3 profiling. Each CDR3 protein is one row after TCRdb ran MiXCR on the reads. The sample consists of approximately 150,000 distinct CDR3 sequences, around 43% of them appearing once. Sequencing input: sorted CD4+, CD8+, or CD8+CD57+ T cells (not recorded which) from PBMCs. These receptors came from a human donor with aplastic anemia.

The chain combines TRBV6-1 with TRBJ1-5; TRBD1 is a possible D gene (6 bases). The CDR3 totals 15 residues. CDR1 and CDR2 (germline): MNHNS, SASEGT. Trimming cost V 1 base and J 5 bases, with 12 bases left between them. CDR3 sequence: CASSEEWTVDQPQHF. DNA for the CDR3: TGTGCCAGCAGTGAAGAGTGGACAGTAGATCAGCCCCAGCATTTT.

In this sample, this clonotype turned up many times. V and J are TRBV4-2 and TRBJ2-3, with TRBD1 identical over 8 bases. The CDR3 has 18 residues. Germline V CDR1 and CDR2: LGHNA, YNFKEQ. The ends lost 0 bases at V and 3 bases at J; junction bases unmatched: 11. CDR3 in DNA: TGTGCCAGCAGCCAAGATAGGCCGGGACAGGCCTTTACAGATACGCAGTATTTT. Residues: CASSQDRPGQAFTDTQYF.

Ten or more counts support this clonotype. The chain is built from TRBV10-3 and TRBJ2-2; no clear D gene. Trimming took off 5 bases at V and 0 bases at J, with 7 bases between the two ends. The length of the CDR3 is 14 residues. Germline CDR1 reads ENHRY; CDR2 reads SYGVKD. Written as DNA, the CDR3 is TGTGCCATCAGTCGCGCAGCGAACACCGGGGAGCTGTTTTTT. Its translation: CAISRAANTGELFF.

In this sample, this clonotype turned up once. The chain uses TRBV20-1 and TRBJ1-2; 7 nucleotides align to TRBD1. Trimming removed 5 bases from V and 4 bases from J; junction bases left unmatched: 13. CDR3 length: 15 amino acids. Per germline, CDR1 DFQATT and CDR2 SNEGSKA (reference sequence). In DNA, the CDR3 is TGCAGTGCTGAGAGGGGGCCAAGGGGACTCTATGGCTACACCTTC. It specifies CSAERGPRGLYGYTF.

This clonotype was found a few times. One end of the junction is discordant with germline, which a read error may explain. V is TRBV6-1 and J is TRBJ1-4, with 11 bases fitting TRBD1. In germline, CDR1 is MNHNS, CDR2 SASEGT. CDR3 length equals 15 residues. The CDR3 region is CASREGQGAREKLFF. In DNA form, the CDR3 reads TGTGCCAGCAGAGAAGGACAGGGGGCAAGAGAAAAACTGTTTTTT.

The chain is built from TRBV29-1 and TRBJ1-5; D is unresolved. Germline CDR1 and CDR2: SQVTM and ANQGSEA. The V and J ends lost 8 bases and 3 bases respectively, with 11 bases between them. The CDR3 length is 12 residues. The CDR3 loop is CSLGQPNQPQHF. The CDR3 DNA reads TGCAGCCTTGGGCAGCCCAATCAGCCCCAGCATTTT. Complete variable domain (other parts from reference TRBV29-1 and TRBJ1-5): SAVISQKPSRDICQRGTSLTIQCQVDSQVTMMFWYRQQPGQSLTLIATANQGSEATYESGFVIDKFPISRPNLTFSTLTVSNMSPEDSSIYLCSLGQPNQPQHFGDGTRLSIL.

V gene TRBV10-3 combines with J gene TRBJ2-3, with 11 bases matching TRBD1. Unmatched junction bases numbered 7, after V lost 6 bases and J lost 8 bases. Germline CDR1 reads ENHRY; CDR2 reads SYGVKD. The CDR3 has 14 residues. The CDR3 protein is CAIRPGQGGGTQYF. The CDR3 region has the DNA TGTGCCATCAGGCCGGGACAGGGGGGTGGTACGCAGTATTTT.

This clonotype was seen more than once but under ten times. The rearrangement links TRBV6-1 to TRBJ2-2; no clear D gene. CDR3 length equals 12 residues. CDR1 is MNHNS, CDR2 SASEGT, per germline. Trimming removed 6 bases from V and 3 bases from J, with 5 bases in between. The CDR3, as DNA: TGTGCCAGCAGACGGGACACCGGGGAGCTGTTTTTT. As protein: CASRRDTGELFF.

Concerning this clonotype itself: It may be a read error: a sequence one base away is much more abundant. V gene TRBV2 combines with J gene TRBJ1-2; 7 nucleotides line up with TRBD1. Germline V lookup: CDR1 SNHLY, CDR2 FYNNEI. Unmatched junction bases numbered 5, after V lost 9 bases and J lost 4 bases. The CDR3 runs 12 residues. CDR3 sequence (DNA): TGTGCCAGTGGGAGACAGGGCTATGGCTACACCTTC. This sequence encodes CASGRQGYGYTF.

In this sample, this clonotype turned up many times. The rearrangement joins TRBV5-5 to TRBJ1-5; no clear D gene. Germline CDR1 and CDR2: SGHKS and YYEKEE (reference sequence). The CDR3 covers 15 residues. With 4 bases removed from V and 2 bases from J, the gap between germline ends came to 13 bases. CDR3 in DNA: TGTGCCAGCAGCACGGGGTGGGGTGGCAATCAGCCCCAGCATTTT. Its translation is CASSTGWGGNQPQHF.

This clonotype was picked up a small number of times. This chain connects TRBV2 to TRBJ1-1; no clear D. This CDR3 spans 12 amino acids. Germline assignment: CDR1 SNHLY and CDR2 FYNNEI. Trimming left V 4 bases short and J 1 base short, with 4 bases between. The CDR3, as DNA: TGTGCCAGCAGTGTACAGAACACTGAAGCTTTCTTT. Its translation: CASSVQNTEAFF.

About this clonotype itself: Just one base apart from a much larger clone, this may be a read error. V gene TRBV5-5 combines with J gene TRBJ1-1; D is unclear. Germline V lookup: CDR1 SGHKS, CDR2 YYEKEE (reference sequence). The CDR3 runs to 14 residues. CDR3 sequence (DNA): TGTGTCAGCAGCTTGGGTTGGCGGAGCACTGAAGCTTTCTTT. Residues: CVSSLGWRSTEAFF. Together with reference TRBV5-5 and TRBJ1-1, the CDR3 gives the full variable domain: DAGVTQSPTHLIKTRGQQVTLRCSPISGHKSVSWYQQVLGQGPQFIFQYYEKEERGRGNFPDRFSARQFPNYSSELNVNALLLGDSALYLCVSSLGWRSTEAFFGQGTRLTVV.

The chain carries TRBV19 and TRBJ2-3; D may correspond to TRBD1 or TRBD2 (5 bases each). From germline, CDR1 is LNHDA and CDR2 SQIVND (reference sequence). The CDR3 covers 16 residues. V lost 11 bases and J lost 3, with 24 bases in between. The CDR3 DNA reads as TGTGCCTGGAGTGACAGACGGACTCGCCCGACAGATACGCAGTATTTT. This gives the protein CAWSDRRTRPTDTQYF.

This clonotype was counted at least ten times. The chain links TRBV20-1 to TRBJ2-1; D might be TRBD2 (5 bases). V was trimmed by 5 bases and J by 1 base, leaving 15 bases between them. Germline V CDR1 and CDR2: DFQATT, SNEGSKA (reference sequence). The CDR3 has 15 residues. CDR3 nucleotides: TGCAGTGCTGAGAGATCGGGGATTTCCTACAATGAGCAGTTCTTC. It yields the protein CSAERSGISYNEQFF.

This chain connects TRBV20-1 to TRBJ2-7; 7 bases fit TRBD2. The germline CDR1 and CDR2 sequences are DFQATT and SNEGSKA (reference sequence). V gave up 2 bases and J gave up 2 bases; unmatched junction bases: 9. The CDR3 covers 15 residues. The CDR3 sequence: CSARPLRGRAYEQYF. In DNA, the CDR3 is TGCAGTGCTAGACCCCTTCGCGGGAGAGCCTACGAGCAGTACTTC.